Listed below are T cell receptor beta chains from one sample, sequenced in a study of T cells in localized non-small cell lung cancer. Repertoires were generated with immunoSEQ multiplex PCR, while TCRdb's copy carries only in-frame clones and drops some. This table holds approximately 10,000 clones, 90% found once. The sequenced sample was peripheral blood, obtained before any cancer treatment. The receptors here all came from a male donor older than 55 with stage III lung adenocarcinoma. Each CDR3 is given with its conserved first and last residue. The D gene is left open where the match is weak. Clone sizes are given selectively: once, few, many, or a class where the clone is expanded.

13 . TRBJ1-2 . TRBV16 TGTGCCAGCACCTCACAAGCTAACTATGGCTACACCTTC CASTSQANYGYTF
14 few TRBJ2-2 . TRBV10-2 TGCGCCAGCGAGGGGCGGGAAAACACCGGGGAGCTGTTTTTT CASEGRENTGELFF
15 . TRBJ2-5 . TRBV28 TGTGCCAGCAATCTTAGGGGTGGGGGGTTTGAGACCCAGTACTTC CASNLRGGGFETQYF
16 . TRBJ2-1 TRBD2 TRBV5-1 TGCGCCAGCAGTTTGACGGGAGCGGGAGCTAACAATGAGCAGTTCTTC CASSLTGAGANNEQFF
12 . TRBJ1-4 . TRBV28 TGTGCCAGCAGCGCGAATAATGAAAAACTGTTTTTT CASSANNEKLFF
11 . TRBJ2-1 . TRBV9 TGTGCCAGCAGCCTGACTAGTGAGCAGTTCTTC CASSLTSEQFF
15 once TRBJ2-7 . TRBV2 TGTGCCAGCAGTGAAGAAAGCTGGAGCTCCTACGAGCAGTACTTC CASSEESWSSYEQYF
13 . TRBJ1-1 TRBD1 TRBV29-1 TGCAGCGCCGGGGACAGGGGGTCCCTGGGGGCTTTCTTT CSAGDRGSLGAFF
16 . TRBJ2-3 . TRBV15 TGTGCCACCAGCAGAGAACCTCTAGCTAGCACAGATACGCAGTATTTT CATSREPLASTDTQYF
15 . TRBJ1-1 TRBD1 TRBV7-6 TGTGCCAGCAGCCTTACAGGACAGGCGGACACTGAAGCTTTCTTT CASSLTGQADTEAFF
12 . TRBJ1-1 . TRBV27 TGTGCCAGCAGTCGATCAGGGTCTGAAGCTTTCTTT CASSRSGSEAFF
15 large TRBJ2-7 TRBD1 TRBV28 TGTGCCAGCAGCACTACCTCGGACAGGGACCACGAGCAGTACTTC CASSTTSDRDHEQYF
14 . TRBJ2-4 . TRBV30 TGTGCCTGGAGGGAGAGGGGAGACAAAAACATTCAGTACTTC CAWRERGDKNIQYF
15 . TRBJ2-1 . TRBV7-8 TGTGCCAGCAGCTTAAGAGCCGGAGCCTACAATGAGCAGTTCTTC CASSLRAGAYNEQFF
14 . TRBJ2-7 TRBD1 TRBV5-1 TGCGCCAGCAGCCCGGGACAGGGGCATGGCGAGCAGTACTTC CASSPGQGHGEQYF
16 once TRBJ2-2 . TRBV6-6 TGTGCCAGCAGTTACTCAGGGGGGGCGAACACCGGGGAGCTGTTTTTT CASSYSGGANTGELFF
17 . TRBJ2-1 TRBD2 TRBV9 TGTGCCAGCAGCGTAACCCCGGGGAGGTCTAGCGGGAACGGGCAGTTCTTC CASSVTPGRSSGNGQFF
16 . TRBJ1-1 . TRBV15 TGTGCCACCAGCGGGCCTTATAGGAGAGCTGGGACTGAAGCTTTCTTT CATSGPYRRAGTEAFF
14 . TRBJ2-1 TRBD2 TRBV7-9 TGTGCCAGCAGCTTACAGCGGGAGGGCCGTGAGCAGTTCTTC CASSLQREGREQFF
13 . TRBJ2-1 . TRBV5-6 TGTGCCAGCAGCTTTACTGCCTCCAATGAGCAGTTCTTC CASSFTASNEQFF
15 . TRBJ2-5 . TRBV11-2 TGTGCCAGCCATAGGATTAGCGGAGTGGCGGAGACCCAGTACTTC CASHRISGVAETQYF
14 . TRBJ2-2 . TRBV29-1 TGCAGCGTTGTGGAGAGGACGAACACCGGGGAGCTGTTTTTT CSVVERTNTGELFF
15 . TRBJ1-1 TRBD1 TRBV15 TGTGCCACCAGCAGCCCCGGGACAGGGAACACTGAAGCTTTCTTT CATSSPGTGNTEAFF
13 once TRBJ2-5 . TRBV7-2 TGTGCCAGCAGCCCCTCTCTGCTAGAGACCCAGTACTTC CASSPSLLETQYF
13 . TRBJ1-5 . TRBV6-4 TGTGCCAGCAGTGGAGTTATTTACCAGCCCCAGCATTTT CASSGVIYQPQHF
15 once TRBJ2-3 TRBD2 TRBV5-1 TGCGCCAGCAGCCCTAGCGGGATTGACACAGATACGCAGTATTTT CASSPSGIDTDTQYF
14 . TRBJ2-1 . TRBV15 TGTGCCACCAGCAGAGATCTCGGAGGTTCTGAGCAGTTCTTC CATSRDLGGSEQFF
14 . TRBJ2-7 . TRBV19 TGTGCCAGTAGTCCTCTAGCGACGGCCTACGAGCAGTACTTC CASSPLATAYEQYF
14 once TRBJ2-1 TRBD1 TRBV7-3 TGTGCCAGCAGCACACAGGGGTCGTTCGATGAGCAGTTCTTC CASSTQGSFDEQFF
16 . TRBJ2-3 . TRBV7-8 TGTGCCAGCAGCCAAGGGGTTAGCGGCGTGCGAGATACGCAGTATTTT CASSQGVSGVRDTQYF
13 . TRBJ2-2 . TRBV6-1 TGTGCCATCTACCGACAGGCCACCGGGGAGCTGTTTTTT CAIYRQATGELFF
15 . TRBJ2-3 TRBD2 TRBV7-9 TGTGCCAGCAGCTTAATCTCGGGACTAGCGGATACGCAGTATTTT CASSLISGLADTQYF
18 . TRBJ2-3 TRBD1 TRBV10-2 TGCGCCAGCAGAAAACCCGGGACAGGGGGTTCCGGCACAGATACGCAGTATTTT CASRKPGTGGSGTDTQYF
18 . TRBJ2-1 TRBD2 TRBV28 TGTGCCAGCAGACCCCGGACTAGCGGCACTACTTTAGACAATGAGCAGTTCTTC CASRPRTSGTTLDNEQFF
15 . TRBJ2-3 TRBD2 TRBV2 TGTGCCAGCTTAAAGACTAGCGGAAGCACAGATACGCAGTATTTT CASLKTSGSTDTQYF
15 . TRBJ2-3 TRBD1 TRBV11-3 TGTGCCAGCAGCTTCCGGACAGGGGGCACAGATACGCAGTATTTT CASSFRTGGTDTQYF
14 once TRBJ1-4 . TRBV5-5 TGTGCCAGCAGCTTGCTCGGGACGATTGAAAAACTGTTTTTT CASSLLGTIEKLFF
12 . TRBJ1-1 . TRBV5-4 TGTGCCAGCAGCGTAATGAACACTGAAGCTTTCTTT CASSVMNTEAFF
14 . TRBJ2-1 TRBD2 TRBV9 TGTGCCAGCAGCGTAGTAGATAGCGGGATAGAGCAGTTCTTC CASSVVDSGIEQFF
15 . TRBJ2-1 . TRBV27 TGTGCCAGCAGCCTCCCAGGCATGACATCCAATGAGCAGTTCTTC CASSLPGMTSNEQFF
14 few TRBJ2-3 TRBD2 TRBV30 TGTGCCTGGAGTCTAGCGGGGAGCACAGATACGCAGTATTTT CAWSLAGSTDTQYF
15 . TRBJ2-1 . TRBV5-1 TGCGCCAGCAGCTTGACAGGGAGCTCCTACAATGAGCAGTTCTTC CASSLTGSSYNEQFF
15 . TRBJ2-1 . TRBV12-5 TGTGCTAGTGGTGATGCTTCCGACCCCCGTTATGAGCAGTTCTTC CASGDASDPRYEQFF